Described below is a single T cell receptor beta chain sequence and its context. Its antigen is unidentified. CDR3 length: 12 amino acids. The V and J ends lost 0 bases and 7 bases respectively, with 5 bases between them. Looked up from germline, CDR1 is SGHDT and CDR2 is YYEEEE. Assay used: immunoSEQ multiplex PCR; TCRdb lists only in-frame clones, some missing. The sample comprises 2 million to 2.5 million clones, roughly 95% of which are singletons, and over 0.1% rests with the top ten. This sample stems from a study of shared clonotypes between healthy human individuals. Study observations and caveats: Sequencing depth was a factor that was expected to affect clonotype sharing among donors.

The chain has TRBV5-6 and TRBJ2-1, with a tentative D call TRBD1 (5 bases). Sequencing was performed on naive CD4+ T cells sorted from blood. Specified subset: CD45RA+ positively selected. This clonotype was sampled from a man aged 18-30 years in good health. The CDR3 DNA follows: TGTGCCAGCAGCTTGGCAGGGAATGAGCAGTTCTTC. It yields the protein CASSLAGNEQFF.